This passage covers 15 T cell receptor beta chains from one sample sequenced in a study of T cell responses to AZD1222 COVID-19 vaccine. Profiling relied on immunoSEQ multiplex PCR, and the TCRdb table lists in-frame clones only, not all of them. The sample lists some 150,000 clones; under 95% were seen once. Sample: peripheral blood, taken on day 0 of AZD1222 vaccination. Receptors were obtained from an adult in good health.

The CDR3, as DNA: TGTGCCAGCAGCCCGAACAGTATTCGGTCACCCCTCCACTTT. Translating gives CASSPNSIRSPLHF. The rearrangement links TRBV11-2 to TRBJ1-6; D is ambiguous. The germline V gene has CDR1 SGHAT and CDR2 FQNNGV. Deletions cut 5 bases from V and 10 bases from J, with 15 bases between. This CDR3 comprises 14 residues.

The chain is built from TRBV7-2 and TRBJ1-4; 8 bases map to TRBD1. The germline V gene has CDR1 SGHTA and CDR2 FQGNSA. The CDR3 has 14 residues. J was trimmed by 8 bases and V by 1 base; bases with no gene match: 3. Written as DNA, the CDR3 is TGTGCCAGCAGCTTAGGGACAGGGTGGGAAAAACTGTTTTTT. Translating it yields CASSLGTGWEKLFF.

The CDR3 bases are TGTGCCACCAGCTACGGACCGGGGAGGGACTATGGCTACACCTTC. It specifies CATSYGPGRDYGYTF. V usage is TRBV15 and J usage is TRBJ1-2; no reliable D call. The CDR3 has 15 amino acids. The V end was cut by 5 bases, the J end by 3 bases, with 16 bases between. The germline V gene has CDR1 LNHNV and CDR2 YYDKDF (reference sequence).

The rearrangement links TRBV18 to TRBJ1-5; 10 nucleotides match TRBD1. The V segment lost 3 bases and the J segment 2 bases; nucleotides outside the gene matches: 13. The germline V gene has CDR1 KGHSH and CDR2 LQKENI. This CDR3 is 19 amino acids long. CDR3 in amino acids: CASSPTALTGGFGNQPQHF. DNA of the CDR3: TGTGCCAGCTCACCCACGGCTTTGACAGGGGGCTTTGGCAATCAGCCCCAGCATTTT.

This clone was detected once. The J gene is TRBJ2-3, the V gene TRBV6-2 or TRBV6-3; D remains ambiguous. Germline assignment: CDR1 MNHEY and CDR2 SVGEGT. This CDR3 is 12 amino acids long. The V gene lost 2 bases and the J gene lost 3 bases, with 3 bases spanning the gap. In nucleotides, the CDR3 is TGTGCCAGCAGTTACGGTACAGATACGCAGTATTTT. As protein: CASSYGTDTQYF.

The chain employs TRBV6-5 and TRBJ1-5; D not certain. Germline loops: CDR1 MNHEY, CDR2 SVGAGI. CDR3 length equals 14 residues. The ends were cut back, 2 bases at V and 1 base at J, with 6 bases in the middle. The CDR3 DNA follows: TGTGCCAGCAGTTACCGTGGAAGCAATCAGCCCCAGCATTTT. Its protein product is CASSYRGSNQPQHF.

The gene calls are TRBV5-6 and TRBJ1-2, with 7 nucleotides matching TRBD1. The CDR3 spans 15 residues. The J segment lost 2 bases and the V segment lost 4 bases, leaving 8 bases of the junction unmatched. In germline, CDR1 is SGHDT, CDR2 YYEEEE. The CDR3 DNA sequence: TGTGCCAGCAGCCCGAGGACAGGACCCAACTATGGCTACACCTTC. This sequence encodes CASSPRTGPNYGYTF.

V usage is TRBV19 and J usage is TRBJ2-5; 7 nucleotides match TRBD2. This CDR3 contains 14 residues. The V and J ends lost 7 bases and 5 bases, in that order; junction bases with no gene match: 10. Germline CDR1 LNHDA, CDR2 SQIVND (reference sequence). DNA of the CDR3: TGTGCCAGTACCTCATGGGGGGGATCGGAGACCCAGTACTTC. Translating it yields CASTSWGGSETQYF.

The J gene is TRBJ1-2, the V gene TRBV5-8, with 8 nucleotides matching TRBD1. Germline V gives CDR1 SGHTS, CDR2 YDEGEE. The junction had 13 bases not matched to a gene; V was cut back by 3 bases and J by 6 bases. The CDR3 is made up of 16 amino acids. CDR3 in DNA: TGTGCCAGCAGCTCCGTAATAGCTCAGGGGGCGAATGGCTACACCTTC. Translating gives CASSSVIAQGANGYTF.

The V and J genes are TRBV7-2 and TRBJ1-2, with TRBD1 matching 7 bases. V shed 3 bases, J shed 8 bases, and the junction held 12 bases outside the gene matches. The germline V gene encodes CDR1 SGHTA and CDR2 FQGNSA. CDR3 length: 15 residues. CDR3 bases: TGTGCCAGCAGCTTGAGACTCCGGGACAGTGGCGGCTACACCTTC. As protein: CASSLRLRDSGGYTF.

This chain joins TRBV7-3 and TRBJ1-1; D uncertain. The length of the CDR3 is 13 residues. The germline V gene has CDR1 SGHTA and CDR2 FQGTGA. The V and J ends lost 5 bases and 8 bases respectively, with 15 bases between them. CDR3 residues: CASSKSGDPEAFF. As DNA, the CDR3 is TGTGCCAGCAGCAAGTCAGGAGATCCCGAAGCTTTCTTT.

This rearrangement joins TRBV23-1 to TRBJ1-2; D perhaps matches TRBD1 (5 bases). TRBV23-1 is sorted into the ORF group, with uncertain function. V was trimmed by 7 bases and J by 5 bases, leaving 26 bases between them. There are 17 residues in the CDR3. CDR3 bases: TGCGCCAGCAAACATTACGGCCGCCGGGGCACGGGGTATGGCTACACCTTC. Translation gives CASKHYGRRGTGYGYTF.

This sequence joins TRBV6-5 and TRBJ1-1; D possibly corresponds to TRBD1 (5 bases). V was trimmed by 6 bases and J by 5 bases, leaving 19 bases between them. Germline loops: CDR1 MNHEY, CDR2 SVGAGI. The CDR3 length is 15 residues. CDR3 coding DNA: TGTGCCAGCAGACCTTCGAGGGGCAGAGGTACTGAAGCTTTCTTT. Translating it yields CASRPSRGRGTEAFF.

This CDR3 is CASSENRGFRTSEAFF. The CDR3 DNA sequence: TGTGCCAGCAGCGAAAATCGTGGCTTTCGGACGTCAGAAGCTTTCTTT. The chain combines TRBV5-5 with TRBJ1-1; D remains ambiguous. CDR3 size: 16 residues. Germline V lookup: CDR1 SGHKS, CDR2 YYEKEE (reference sequence). V gave up 4 bases and J gave up 8 bases, with 24 bases separating them.

The chain couples TRBV27 to TRBJ1-1; TRBD1 is a possible D gene (6 bases). Germline V gene data show CDR1 as MNHEY and CDR2 as SMNVEV (reference sequence). The CDR3 totals 15 residues. V gave up 4 bases and J gave up 5 bases, with 17 bases separating them. The CDR3 protein is CASSSAGGLRTEAFF. CDR3 coding DNA: TGTGCCAGCAGTTCGGCGGGGGGGCTGCGGACTGAAGCTTTCTTT.